The rows below give T cell receptor beta chains drawn from one sample of a study of blood T cells in healthy people across ages. TCRdb reprocessed the 5' RACE reads with MiXCR, giving one entry per CDR3 protein. The profile shows over 1,500,000 distinct CDR3 sequences, 30% to 40% of them singletons. Sequenced: blood. Receptor source: a human donor in good health. Each CDR3 is given with its conserved first and last residue. Fields, in order: J gene, V gene, clone size, D gene, CDR3 DNA, CDR3 protein. The D gene is left open where the match is weak. Not every row has a clone size; where given, it reads once, few, many or a size class.

J gene: TRBJ2-5; V gene: TRBV7-2; clone size: .; D gene: TRBD2; CDR3 DNA: TGTGCCAGCAGCCTGGGGCTAACGGGACTAGCGGGGACCCAGTACTTC; CDR3 protein: CASSLGLTGLAGTQYF
J gene: TRBJ1-2; V gene: TRBV13; clone size: .; D gene: .; CDR3 DNA: TGTGCCAGCAGCTTAGCGATTGAAGGGAATTATGGCTACACCTTC; CDR3 protein: CASSLAIEGNYGYTF
J gene: TRBJ2-3; V gene: TRBV12-3/TRBV12-4; clone size: .; D gene: TRBD2; CDR3 DNA: TGCGCCAGCAGCACCCACGGGGTAGCGGGGGGGCCCGGTACGCAGTATTTT; CDR3 protein: CASSTHGVAGGPGTQYF
J gene: TRBJ1-1; V gene: TRBV2; clone size: .; D gene: TRBD1; CDR3 DNA: TGTGCCAGCAGGATGGGTTGGGGACAGGGGACTGAAGCTTTCTTT; CDR3 protein: CASRMGWGQGTEAFF
J gene: TRBJ2-5; V gene: TRBV3-1; clone size: .; D gene: .; CDR3 DNA: TGTGCCAGCAGCCAAGACGGCATGCAGGGGACGGAGACCCAGTACTTC; CDR3 protein: CASSQDGMQGTETQYF
J gene: TRBJ1-1; V gene: TRBV2; clone size: many; D gene: TRBD1; CDR3 DNA: TGTGCCAGCAGTGAAGCCGGGACAGCGAACACTGAAGCTTTCTTT; CDR3 protein: CASSEAGTANTEAFF
J gene: TRBJ1-1; V gene: TRBV7-8; clone size: .; D gene: .; CDR3 DNA: TGTGCCAGCACTGCGGGTGAGGGAGAAGCTTTCTTT; CDR3 protein: CASTAGEGEAFF
J gene: TRBJ2-7; V gene: TRBV27; clone size: .; D gene: .; CDR3 DNA: TGTGCCAGCAGTTTAAGGGGGGGCGTTGACGAGCAGTACTTC; CDR3 protein: CASSLRGGVDEQYF
J gene: TRBJ1-1; V gene: TRBV11-1; clone size: .; D gene: .; CDR3 DNA: TGTGCCAGCAGCCCAGGTTTTATGGGGGCGCGGGGAGACACTGAAGCTTTCTTT; CDR3 protein: CASSPGFMGARGDTEAFF
J gene: TRBJ1-2; V gene: TRBV12-3/TRBV12-4; clone size: .; D gene: .; CDR3 DNA: TGTGCCAGCAGTCGACAGCGTTACTATGGCTACACCTTC; CDR3 protein: CASSRQRYYGYTF
J gene: TRBJ1-5; V gene: TRBV4-1; clone size: few; D gene: TRBD1; CDR3 DNA: TGCGCCAGCAGCCGGGACAGCCGTCCCAATCAGCCCCAGCATTTT; CDR3 protein: CASSRDSRPNQPQHF
J gene: TRBJ1-4; V gene: TRBV5-5; clone size: .; D gene: TRBD1; CDR3 DNA: TGTGCCAGCAGCTTGGTCGGGCCAGGGGGTGAAAAACTGTTTTTT; CDR3 protein: CASSLVGPGGEKLFF
J gene: TRBJ2-1; V gene: TRBV9; clone size: few; D gene: .; CDR3 DNA: TGTGCCAGCAGCATGGAGGGGGGGGACTTGGGCAATGAGCAGTTCTTC; CDR3 protein: CASSMEGGDLGNEQFF
J gene: TRBJ2-5; V gene: TRBV24-1; clone size: .; D gene: TRBD2; CDR3 DNA: TGTGCCACCAGTGATTCCCAGCGGGGAGAGACCCAGTACTTC; CDR3 protein: CATSDSQRGETQYF
J gene: TRBJ2-1; V gene: TRBV19; clone size: .; D gene: .; CDR3 DNA: TGTGCCAGTAGTATAAATACAGGGCCTTACAATGAGCAGTTCTTC; CDR3 protein: CASSINTGPYNEQFF
J gene: TRBJ1-2; V gene: TRBV27; clone size: .; D gene: TRBD1; CDR3 DNA: TGTGCCAGCAGTTTACGAGACAGGGGGCGGTTCTATGGCTACACCTTC; CDR3 protein: CASSLRDRGRFYGYTF
J gene: TRBJ2-3; V gene: TRBV29-1; clone size: .; D gene: .; CDR3 DNA: TGCAGCGTCACAAGCCCAGGGGGGGCAACAGATACGCAGTATTTT; CDR3 protein: CSVTSPGGATDTQYF
J gene: TRBJ1-5; V gene: TRBV4-1; clone size: few; D gene: .; CDR3 DNA: TGCGCCAGCAGCCTTTGGTTAGGGCAGCCCCAGCATTTT; CDR3 protein: CASSLWLGQPQHF
J gene: TRBJ1-3; V gene: TRBV18; clone size: few; D gene: TRBD1; CDR3 DNA: TGTGCCAGCTCACCACGGACAGGGGCGAGATCTGGAAACACCATATATTTT; CDR3 protein: CASSPRTGARSGNTIYF
J gene: TRBJ2-6; V gene: TRBV4-1; clone size: many; D gene: .; CDR3 DNA: TGCGCCAGCAGCCCGACTGGGGGCTCTGGGGCCAACGTCCTGACTTTC; CDR3 protein: CASSPTGGSGANVLTF
J gene: TRBJ1-2; V gene: TRBV7-2; clone size: .; D gene: .; CDR3 DNA: TGTGCCAGCAGGCCAGCCCTCGGGGACCACTATGGCTACATCTTC; CDR3 protein: CASRPALGDHYGYIF
J gene: TRBJ2-7; V gene: TRBV7-8; clone size: once; D gene: .; CDR3 DNA: TGTGCCAGCAGCTCTCCAGACCTGGGGCGCTACGAGCAGTACTTC; CDR3 protein: CASSSPDLGRYEQYF
J gene: TRBJ2-7; V gene: TRBV6-2/TRBV6-3; clone size: .; D gene: .; CDR3 DNA: TGTGCCAGCAGTCCCCACGACGACAGGAGAAAAAGCGAGCAGTACTTC; CDR3 protein: CASSPHDDRRKSEQYF
J gene: TRBJ2-5; V gene: TRBV2; clone size: few; D gene: TRBD2; CDR3 DNA: TGTGCCAGCAGTGAAAAAGGGCCTAGCGGATCTCAAGAGACCCAGTACTTC; CDR3 protein: CASSEKGPSGSQETQYF
J gene: TRBJ1-2; V gene: TRBV7-2; clone size: .; D gene: .; CDR3 DNA: TGTGCTAGCAGCTTAGCGACGACAGGTTGGGTGTTAGGTGGCTACACCTTC; CDR3 protein: CASSLATTGWVLGGYTF
J gene: TRBJ2-3; V gene: TRBV18; clone size: .; D gene: .; CDR3 DNA: TGTGCCAGCTCACCGCCGGCGGATTCAAACACAGATACGCAGTATTTT; CDR3 protein: CASSPPADSNTDTQYF
J gene: TRBJ2-3; V gene: TRBV4-2; clone size: .; D gene: TRBD2; CDR3 DNA: TGTGCCAGCAGCCAAGAACGAAGCGGGGGGACAGATACGCAGTATTTT; CDR3 protein: CASSQERSGGTDTQYF
J gene: TRBJ2-7; V gene: TRBV27; clone size: .; D gene: .; CDR3 DNA: TGTGCCAGCAGTCCCCCCTTTTCCTACGAGCAGTACTTC; CDR3 protein: CASSPPFSYEQYF
J gene: TRBJ1-2; V gene: TRBV4-3; clone size: many; D gene: .; CDR3 DNA: TGCGCCAGCAGCCAAGATGGGGGGAGGTATGGCTACACCTTC; CDR3 protein: CASSQDGGRYGYTF
J gene: TRBJ2-1; V gene: TRBV5-1; clone size: few; D gene: TRBD2; CDR3 DNA: TGCGCCAGCAGCTTGTTACCTAGCGGGGACAATGAGCAGTTCTTC; CDR3 protein: CASSLLPSGDNEQFF
J gene: TRBJ2-7; V gene: TRBV10-3; clone size: .; D gene: .; CDR3 DNA: TGTGCCATCAGTGAGTCGAGCCTAGCGTTTGTATACGAGCGGTACTTC; CDR3 protein: CAISESSLAFVYERYF
J gene: TRBJ2-7; V gene: TRBV4-1; clone size: .; D gene: .; CDR3 DNA: TGCGCCAGCAGCCAAGTCCCACGACGGGGCTACGAGCAGTACTTC; CDR3 protein: CASSQVPRRGYEQYF
J gene: TRBJ2-1; V gene: TRBV11-2; clone size: few; D gene: .; CDR3 DNA: TGTGCCAGCAGCTCCCAGGTTGGGGGTAATGAGCAGTTCTTC; CDR3 protein: CASSSQVGGNEQFF
J gene: TRBJ2-7; V gene: TRBV10-2; clone size: once; D gene: .; CDR3 DNA: TGCGCCAGCAGTGACGCGGCGAAGGGCCACCGTCTCTACGAGCAGTACTTC; CDR3 protein: CASSDAAKGHRLYEQYF
J gene: TRBJ2-3; V gene: TRBV10-3; clone size: .; D gene: TRBD2; CDR3 DNA: TGTGCCTCGGGACTAGCGGGGGGCACAGATACGCAGTATTTT; CDR3 protein: CASGLAGGTDTQYF
J gene: TRBJ1-2; V gene: TRBV4-2; clone size: .; D gene: .; CDR3 DNA: TGTGCCAGCAGCCAAGAACTCGGCAGGGGCTATGGCTACACCTTC; CDR3 protein: CASSQELGRGYGYTF
J gene: TRBJ2-1; V gene: TRBV3-1; clone size: few; D gene: TRBD2; CDR3 DNA: TGCGCCAGCAGCCAAGATAGCGGGGGCTACAATGAGCAGTTCTTC; CDR3 protein: CASSQDSGGYNEQFF
J gene: TRBJ2-7; V gene: TRBV29-1; clone size: .; D gene: .; CDR3 DNA: TGCAGCGTTGAAAGGGACTGTGACGAGCAGTACTTC; CDR3 protein: CSVERDCDEQYF
J gene: TRBJ1-2; V gene: TRBV7-9; clone size: .; D gene: TRBD1; CDR3 DNA: TGTGCCAGCAGCCCCCGGGACAGCAGGGGTAACTATGGCTACACCTTC; CDR3 protein: CASSPRDSRGNYGYTF
J gene: TRBJ1-2; V gene: TRBV4-2; clone size: .; D gene: .; CDR3 DNA: TGTGCCAGCAGCCAAGAGGCAGGTAACCACTATGGCTACACCTTC; CDR3 protein: CASSQEAGNHYGYTF
J gene: TRBJ2-5; V gene: TRBV20-1; clone size: few; D gene: .; CDR3 DNA: TGCAGTGCTAGAGATATCCTAGCATGGGAGACCCAGTACTTC; CDR3 protein: CSARDILAWETQYF
J gene: TRBJ1-1; V gene: TRBV7-8; clone size: once; D gene: .; CDR3 DNA: TGTGCCAGCAGCTTAGATTCAGGGACCCTCAGGGGCGCTTTCTTT; CDR3 protein: CASSLDSGTLRGAFF
J gene: TRBJ1-1; V gene: TRBV7-9; clone size: .; D gene: .; CDR3 DNA: TGTGCCAGCAGGTATGGGGAGAACACTGAAGCTTTCTTT; CDR3 protein: CASRYGENTEAFF
J gene: TRBJ2-7; V gene: TRBV24-1; clone size: .; D gene: TRBD1; CDR3 DNA: TGTGCCACCAGTGACCCCGGACAGGCAAACGAGCAGTACTTC; CDR3 protein: CATSDPGQANEQYF
J gene: TRBJ1-4; V gene: TRBV7-7; clone size: .; D gene: TRBD1; CDR3 DNA: TGTGCTAGCAGCCCTTCGACAGGGTTTGATGAAAAACTGTTTTTT; CDR3 protein: CASSPSTGFDEKLFF